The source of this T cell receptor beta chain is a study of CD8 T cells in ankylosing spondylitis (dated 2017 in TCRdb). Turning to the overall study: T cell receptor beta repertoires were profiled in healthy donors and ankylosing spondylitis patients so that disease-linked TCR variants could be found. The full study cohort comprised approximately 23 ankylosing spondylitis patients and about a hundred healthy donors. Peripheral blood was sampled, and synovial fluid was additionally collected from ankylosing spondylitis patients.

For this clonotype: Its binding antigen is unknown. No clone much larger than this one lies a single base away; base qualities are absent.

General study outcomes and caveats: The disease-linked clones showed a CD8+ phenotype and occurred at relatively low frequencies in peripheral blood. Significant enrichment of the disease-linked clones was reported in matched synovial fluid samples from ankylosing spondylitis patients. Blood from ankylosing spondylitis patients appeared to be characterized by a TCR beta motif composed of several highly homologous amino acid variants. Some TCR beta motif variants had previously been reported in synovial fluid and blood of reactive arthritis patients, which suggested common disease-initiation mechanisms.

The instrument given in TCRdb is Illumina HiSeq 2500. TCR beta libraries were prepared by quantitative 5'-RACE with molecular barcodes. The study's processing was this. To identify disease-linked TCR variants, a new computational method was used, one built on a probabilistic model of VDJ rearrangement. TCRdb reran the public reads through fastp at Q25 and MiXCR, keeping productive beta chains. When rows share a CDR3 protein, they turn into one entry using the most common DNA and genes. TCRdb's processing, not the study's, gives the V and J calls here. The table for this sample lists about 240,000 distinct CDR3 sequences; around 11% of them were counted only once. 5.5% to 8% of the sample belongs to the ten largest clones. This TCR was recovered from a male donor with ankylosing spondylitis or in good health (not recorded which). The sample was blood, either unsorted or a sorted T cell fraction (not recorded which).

The CDR3 protein is CASSNRASNQPQHF. The DNA is TGTGCCAGCAGCAACAGGGCTAGCAATCAGCCCCAGCATTTT. The sequence is built from TRBV6-1 and TRBJ1-5; TRBD1 is a possible D gene, resting on 6 matching bases. V is pared back by 6 bases and J by 0 bases, with 9 bases lying between the germline termini. Spanning cysteine to phenylalanine, the CDR3 consists of 14 amino acids. Only the CDR3 region is kept as DNA, spanning 42 bases read in frame from base 1. From a lookup of the germline V gene, CDR1 and CDR2 are MNHNS and SASEGT.